These T cell receptor beta chains were read from a single sample in a study of blood T cells in healthy people across ages. TCRdb independently ran MiXCR on the 5' RACE reads; one entry per CDR3 protein. The sample comprises some 710,000 distinct CDR3 sequences, about 24% of which are singletons, and 22% rests with the top ten. The source material was blood. These receptor sequences come from a man in his sixties or seventies in good health. CDR3s include the opening cysteine and the closing phenylalanine or tryptophan. A D gene is named only where the DNA matches it firmly. Clone sizes are given selectively: once, few, many, or a class where the clone is expanded.

v_call: TRBV12-3/TRBV12-4; clone_size: NA; j_call: TRBJ1-5; d_call: NA; cdr3_nt: TGTGCCAGCAGTCTTCTGGGGCCTGACACGGATCAGCCCCAGCATTTT; cdr3_aa: CASSLLGPDTDQPQHF
v_call: TRBV12-3/TRBV12-4; clone_size: few; j_call: TRBJ2-3; d_call: NA; cdr3_nt: TGTGCCAGCAGTTACCTGTTGGCAGGTACGCAGTATTTT; cdr3_aa: CASSYLLAGTQYF
v_call: TRBV27; clone_size: few; j_call: TRBJ1-4; d_call: NA; cdr3_nt: TGTGCCAGCAGAAACCCTAAGGGACAAAAACTGTTTTTT; cdr3_aa: CASRNPKGQKLFF
v_call: TRBV6-1; clone_size: NA; j_call: TRBJ1-3; d_call: TRBD1; cdr3_nt: TGTGCCAGCAGGAGACAGGGGGTTTTAAACCGTCGCTCTGGAAACACCATATATTTT; cdr3_aa: CASRRQGVLNRRSGNTIYF
v_call: TRBV12-3/TRBV12-4; clone_size: many; j_call: TRBJ2-1; d_call: NA; cdr3_nt: TGTGCCAGCAGCTTGGGGAGCGGCTCCTACAATGAGCAGTTCTTC; cdr3_aa: CASSLGSGSYNEQFF
v_call: TRBV7-8; clone_size: few; j_call: TRBJ2-1; d_call: NA; cdr3_nt: TGTGCCAGCAGCTGGGTCTATGAGCAGTTCTTC; cdr3_aa: CASSWVYEQFF
v_call: TRBV21-1; clone_size: NA; j_call: TRBJ2-3; d_call: NA; cdr3_nt: TGTGCCAGCAGACGGGGCGACTTACGCACAGATACGCAGTATTTT; cdr3_aa: CASRRGDLRTDTQYF
v_call: TRBV29-1; clone_size: many; j_call: TRBJ2-1; d_call: NA; cdr3_nt: TGCAGCGTTGAAGAACTAGTTAGTGAGCAGTTCTTC; cdr3_aa: CSVEELVSEQFF
v_call: TRBV28; clone_size: few; j_call: TRBJ2-1; d_call: TRBD2; cdr3_nt: TGTGCCAGCAGAGTCCCGGGACTAGCGAAAGGCAATGAGCAGTTCTTC; cdr3_aa: CASRVPGLAKGNEQFF
v_call: TRBV20-1; clone_size: NA; j_call: TRBJ2-3; d_call: NA; cdr3_nt: TGCAGTGCTAGAGACACAGATACGCAGTATTTT; cdr3_aa: CSARDTDTQYF
v_call: TRBV7-9; clone_size: few; j_call: TRBJ2-2; d_call: NA; cdr3_nt: TGTGCCAGCATAGGAGAGGGTAACACCGGGGAGCTGTTTTTT; cdr3_aa: CASIGEGNTGELFF
v_call: TRBV7-2; clone_size: many; j_call: TRBJ2-1; d_call: TRBD2; cdr3_nt: TGTGCCAGCAGCTTAGCCTTGACTAGCGGGGCATACAATGAGCAGTTCTTC; cdr3_aa: CASSLALTSGAYNEQFF
v_call: TRBV25-1; clone_size: NA; j_call: TRBJ1-1; d_call: NA; cdr3_nt: TGTGCCAGCAGTGAATTAGGGGGACGGGGCAGCACTGAAGCTTTCTTT; cdr3_aa: CASSELGGRGSTEAFF
v_call: TRBV18; clone_size: few; j_call: TRBJ2-5; d_call: NA; cdr3_nt: TGTGCCAGCTCACCTTCGAGGAGCGGAGCCCAGGAGACCCAGTACTTC; cdr3_aa: CASSPSRSGAQETQYF
v_call: TRBV11-2; clone_size: many; j_call: TRBJ1-4; d_call: NA; cdr3_nt: TGTGCCAGCAGCTCAGCTAATGAAAAACTGTTTTTT; cdr3_aa: CASSSANEKLFF
v_call: TRBV10-3; clone_size: NA; j_call: TRBJ2-3; d_call: NA; cdr3_nt: TGTGCCATCAGTCTCGACGGGAATACGCAGTATTTT; cdr3_aa: CAISLDGNTQYF
v_call: TRBV12-3/TRBV12-4; clone_size: once; j_call: TRBJ2-1; d_call: NA; cdr3_nt: TGTGCCAGCAAACTTTGGGGGGGCTTCGAGCAGTTGTTC; cdr3_aa: CASKLWGGFEQLF
v_call: TRBV12-3/TRBV12-4; clone_size: NA; j_call: TRBJ1-4; d_call: TRBD1; cdr3_nt: TGTGCCAGCACCGGGACAGAAAATGAAAAACTGTTTTTT; cdr3_aa: CASTGTENEKLFF
v_call: TRBV20-1; clone_size: NA; j_call: TRBJ2-5; d_call: TRBD2; cdr3_nt: TGCAGTGCTGGACTAGCGGGGCAAGAGACCCAGTACTTC; cdr3_aa: CSAGLAGQETQYF
v_call: TRBV6-5; clone_size: few; j_call: TRBJ2-7; d_call: NA; cdr3_nt: TGTGCCAGCAGTTACTCGAGACGGTTCTACGAGCAGTACTTC; cdr3_aa: CASSYSRRFYEQYF
v_call: TRBV5-1; clone_size: NA; j_call: TRBJ1-4; d_call: NA; cdr3_nt: TGCGCCAGCAGCGGGGAGGCTTATGAAGAACTGTTTTTT; cdr3_aa: CASSGEAYEELFF
v_call: TRBV20-1; clone_size: NA; j_call: TRBJ2-1; d_call: NA; cdr3_nt: TGCAGTGCTAGTACGGCCCCAGGGAATGAGCAGTTCTTC; cdr3_aa: CSASTAPGNEQFF
v_call: TRBV20-1; clone_size: NA; j_call: TRBJ2-1; d_call: NA; cdr3_nt: TGCAGTGCTAGTCGGACGGCGGGTTCATCCTACAATGAGCAGTTCTTC; cdr3_aa: CSASRTAGSSYNEQFF
v_call: TRBV28; clone_size: few; j_call: TRBJ2-7; d_call: TRBD1; cdr3_nt: TGTGCCAGCAGTTTCCCGGGACAGGGCGATTACGAGCAGTACTTC; cdr3_aa: CASSFPGQGDYEQYF
v_call: TRBV20-1; clone_size: NA; j_call: TRBJ1-2; d_call: NA; cdr3_nt: TGCAGTGCTAGAACAACGATTAGGGACGGGAACTATGGCTACACCTTC; cdr3_aa: CSARTTIRDGNYGYTF
v_call: TRBV12-3/TRBV12-4; clone_size: few; j_call: TRBJ1-6; d_call: TRBD1; cdr3_nt: TGTGCCAGCAGCCCCGGGACAGGGGTCCCCTATAATTCACCCCTCCACTTT; cdr3_aa: CASSPGTGVPYNSPLHF
v_call: TRBV11-2; clone_size: NA; j_call: TRBJ2-7; d_call: NA; cdr3_nt: TGTGCCAGCAGCCACTTCCACGAGCAGTACTTC; cdr3_aa: CASSHFHEQYF
v_call: TRBV20-1; clone_size: NA; j_call: TRBJ2-3; d_call: TRBD2; cdr3_nt: TGCAGTGCTAGCTTACGCGGGGGACCTAGCACAGATACGCAGTATTTT; cdr3_aa: CSASLRGGPSTDTQYF
v_call: TRBV29-1; clone_size: NA; j_call: TRBJ1-1; d_call: NA; cdr3_nt: TGCAGCGTTGGCGGCAGCATGAACACTGAAGCTTTCTTT; cdr3_aa: CSVGGSMNTEAFF